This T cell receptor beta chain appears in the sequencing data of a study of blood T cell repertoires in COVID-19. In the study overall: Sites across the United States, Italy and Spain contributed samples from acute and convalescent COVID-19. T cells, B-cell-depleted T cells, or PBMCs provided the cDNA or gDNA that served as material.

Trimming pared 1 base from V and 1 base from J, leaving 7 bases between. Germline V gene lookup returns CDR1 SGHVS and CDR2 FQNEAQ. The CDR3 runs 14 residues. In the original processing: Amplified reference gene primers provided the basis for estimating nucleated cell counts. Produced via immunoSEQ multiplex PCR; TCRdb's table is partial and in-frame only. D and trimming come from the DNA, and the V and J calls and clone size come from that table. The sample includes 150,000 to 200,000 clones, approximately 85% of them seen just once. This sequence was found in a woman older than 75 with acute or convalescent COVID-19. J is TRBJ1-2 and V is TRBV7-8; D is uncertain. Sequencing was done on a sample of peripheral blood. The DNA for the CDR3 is TGTGCCAGCAGCTTAGATCCAGATAACTATGGCTACACCTTC. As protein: CASSLDPDNYGYTF.